The sequence of this T cell receptor (beta chain) was determined in a study of blood T cell repertoires in COVID-19 (dated by TCRdb to about 2020). Background for the entire study: Samples from collaborators originated in the United States, Italy and Spain and spanned both the acute and convalescent phases of COVID-19. Subjects who had been exposed to COVID-19, were actively infected with it, or had recovered from it provided the deeply sampled blood TCRbeta repertoires that made up the dataset. Sample metadata almost always included a de-identified subject ID, COVID-19 status, age in years and sex. The samples were drawn from the first 160 participants of the ongoing ImmuneRACE study and from 1,254 subjects provided by 6 global collaborators. Where HLA class I and class II types were available, the types were taken from metadata supplied by the sample provider, not from assay-based typing. A freely available public database, intended as a resource for researchers studying the immune response to SARS-CoV-2, is where the repertoires were released. The material from the prospective study consisted of cDNA or gDNA derived from T cells, B-cell-depleted T cells, or PBMCs.

The germline V gene supplies CDR1 MNHEY and CDR2 SVGEGT. Including cysteine and phenylalanine, the CDR3 has 15 amino acids. Only the CDR3 region is kept as DNA, spanning 45 bases read in frame from base 1. V ends up 1 base short and J 7 bases short, with an unmatched junction base count of 6. About this clone: The specificity of this receptor is unknown. No qualities accompany the bases; no much larger clone lies one base away.

TCRbeta CDR3 regions were amplified from genomic DNA using the immunoSEQ Assay, a bias-controlled multiplex PCR. The source study handled its data this way. Within the assay, amplification of reference gene primers was used to estimate how many nucleated cells each sample contained. To quantify the absolute abundance of each unique TCRbeta CDR3 rearrangement, sequence reads were collapsed and filtered. For each sample, productive Simpson clonality was calculated as the square root of Simpson's diversity index across productive rearrangements. TCRdb's version of the immuneACCESS table is confined to in-frame rearrangements and falls short of the full clone set. An unresolved V gene accounts for under half of the shortfall where checked; the remainder is of unknown origin. D and trimming come from the DNA, and the V and J calls and clone size come from that table. Within this sample are fewer than 300,000 clones, with 88% of them counted one time only. Jointly, the top ten make up 0.65% to 0.95% of the sample.

Each collaborating institution followed its own protocols to collect whole blood in K2EDTA tubes. Collaborator samples were shipped for TCRbeta analysis as frozen whole blood, isolated PBMCs, or DNA extracted from either sample type. Results the study describes overall, beyond this receptor: The amount of clinical and demographic metadata varied by source and participant and was provided uncurated.

Sequenced sample: peripheral blood. This clonotype was sampled from a woman aged 25-40 years with acute or convalescent COVID-19. The chain is assembled from TRBV6-2 or TRBV6-3 and TRBJ1-5; a stretch of 8 junction bases matches TRBD1. The CDR3 region reads CASSYFGQGRQPQHF. The DNA sequence is given as TGTGCCAGCAGTTACTTTGGACAGGGACGACAGCCCCAGCATTTT.